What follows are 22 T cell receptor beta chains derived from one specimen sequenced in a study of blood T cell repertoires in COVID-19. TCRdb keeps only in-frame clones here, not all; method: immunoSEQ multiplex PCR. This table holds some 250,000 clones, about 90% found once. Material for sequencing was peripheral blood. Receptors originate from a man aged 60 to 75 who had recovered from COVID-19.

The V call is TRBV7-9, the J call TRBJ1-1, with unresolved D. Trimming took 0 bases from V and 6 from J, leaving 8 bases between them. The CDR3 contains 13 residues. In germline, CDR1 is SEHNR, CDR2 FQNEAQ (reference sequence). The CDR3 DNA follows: TGTGCCAGCAGCTTAGCGAACAGACCTGAAGCTTTCTTT. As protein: CASSLANRPEAFF. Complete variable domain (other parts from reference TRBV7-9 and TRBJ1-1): DTGVSQNPRHKITKRGQNVTFRCDPISEHNRLYWYRQTLGQGPEFLTYFQNEAQLEKSRLLSDRFSAERPKGSFSTLEIQRTEQGDSAMYLCASSLANRPEAFFGQGTRLTVV.

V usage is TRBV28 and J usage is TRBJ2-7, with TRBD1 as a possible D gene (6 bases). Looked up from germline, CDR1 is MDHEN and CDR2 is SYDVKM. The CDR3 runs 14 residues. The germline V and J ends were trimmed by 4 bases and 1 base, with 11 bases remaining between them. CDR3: CASSSSTGSYEQYF. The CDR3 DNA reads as TGTGCCAGCAGTTCATCGACAGGTTCCTACGAGCAGTACTTC. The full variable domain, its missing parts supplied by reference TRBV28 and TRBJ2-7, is DVKVTQSSRYLVKRTGEKVFLECVQDMDHENMFWYRQDPGLGLRLIYFSYDVKMKEKGDIPEGYSVSREKKERFSLILESASTNQTSMYLCASSSSTGSYEQYFGPGTRLTVT.

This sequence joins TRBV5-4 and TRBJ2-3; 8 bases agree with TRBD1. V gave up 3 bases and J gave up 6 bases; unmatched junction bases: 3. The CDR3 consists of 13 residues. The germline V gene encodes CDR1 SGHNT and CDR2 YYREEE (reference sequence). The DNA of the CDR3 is TGTGCCAGCAGCTCGACAGGGGAGGATACGCAGTATTTT. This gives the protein CASSSTGEDTQYF.

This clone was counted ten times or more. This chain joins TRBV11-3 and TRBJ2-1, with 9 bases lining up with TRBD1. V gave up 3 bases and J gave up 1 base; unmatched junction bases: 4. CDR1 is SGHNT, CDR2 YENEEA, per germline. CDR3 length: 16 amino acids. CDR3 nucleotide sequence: TGTGCCAGCAGCTTCGACAGGGGGGGATCCTACAATGAGCAGTTCTTC. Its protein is CASSFDRGGSYNEQFF.

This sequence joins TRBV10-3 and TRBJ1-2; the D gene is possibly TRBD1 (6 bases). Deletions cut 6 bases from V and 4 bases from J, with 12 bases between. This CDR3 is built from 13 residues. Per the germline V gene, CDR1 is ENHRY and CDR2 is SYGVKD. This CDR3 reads CAISLTGSYGYTF. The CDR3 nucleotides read TGTGCCATCAGCCTGACAGGTTCCTATGGCTACACCTTC.

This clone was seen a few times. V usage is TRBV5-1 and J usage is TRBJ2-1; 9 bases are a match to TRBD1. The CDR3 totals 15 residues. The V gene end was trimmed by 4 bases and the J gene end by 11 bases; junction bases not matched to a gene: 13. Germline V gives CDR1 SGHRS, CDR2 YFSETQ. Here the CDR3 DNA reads TGCGCCAGCAGCCCCCTCGGGGGACAGGGACCCCAGCAGTTCTTC. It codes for CASSPLGGQGPQQFF.

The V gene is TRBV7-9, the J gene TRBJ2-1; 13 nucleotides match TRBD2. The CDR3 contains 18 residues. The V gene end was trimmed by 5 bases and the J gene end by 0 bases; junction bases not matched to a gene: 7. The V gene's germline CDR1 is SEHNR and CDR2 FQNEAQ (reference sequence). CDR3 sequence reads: CASSPGLAGWSSYNEQFF. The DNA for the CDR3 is TGTGCCAGCAGCCCGGGACTAGCGGGGTGGAGCTCCTACAATGAGCAGTTCTTC.

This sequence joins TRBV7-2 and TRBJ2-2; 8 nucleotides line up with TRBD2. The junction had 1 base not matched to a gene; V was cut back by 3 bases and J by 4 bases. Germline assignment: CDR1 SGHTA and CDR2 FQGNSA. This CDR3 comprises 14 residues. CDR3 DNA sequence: TGTGCCAGCAGCTTGCGGGGGGCCACCGGGGAGCTGTTTTTT. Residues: CASSLRGATGELFF.

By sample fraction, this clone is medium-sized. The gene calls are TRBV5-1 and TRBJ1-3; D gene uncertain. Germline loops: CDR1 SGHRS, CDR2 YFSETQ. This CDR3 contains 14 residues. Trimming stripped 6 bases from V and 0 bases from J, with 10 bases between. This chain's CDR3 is CASTAGVSGNTIYF. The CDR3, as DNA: TGCGCCAGCACAGCGGGAGTCTCTGGAAACACCATATATTTT.

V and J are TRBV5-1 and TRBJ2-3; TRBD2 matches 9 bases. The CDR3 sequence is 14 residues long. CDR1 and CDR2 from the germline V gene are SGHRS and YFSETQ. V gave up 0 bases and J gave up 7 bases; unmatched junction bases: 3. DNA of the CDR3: TGCGCCAGCAGCTTGGATAGCGGGGGTTATACGCAGTATTTT. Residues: CASSLDSGGYTQYF.

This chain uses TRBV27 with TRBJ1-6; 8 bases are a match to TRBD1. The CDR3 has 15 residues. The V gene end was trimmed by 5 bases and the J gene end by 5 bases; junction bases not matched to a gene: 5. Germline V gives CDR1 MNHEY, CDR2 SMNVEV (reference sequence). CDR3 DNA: TGTGCCAGCAGTGCAGGGACAGGAAATAATTCACCCCTCCACTTT. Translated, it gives CASSAGTGNNSPLHF.

The DNA for the CDR3 is TGTGCCAGCAGCAAACGGGAGACAGGGGAAGGTCAGCCCCAGCATTTT. Protein sequence: CASSKRETGEGQPQHF. This chain joins TRBV21-1 and TRBJ1-5; the table's D call, TRBD1, was not checked against the DNA. TRBV21-1 has pseudogene status. The CDR3 consists of 16 residues.

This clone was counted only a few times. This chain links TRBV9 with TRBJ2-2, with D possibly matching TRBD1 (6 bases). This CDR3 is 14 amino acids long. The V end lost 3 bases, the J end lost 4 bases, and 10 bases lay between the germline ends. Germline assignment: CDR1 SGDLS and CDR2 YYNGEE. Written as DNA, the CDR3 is TGTGCCAGCAGCGCCCTACAGGGCACCGGGGAGCTGTTTTTT. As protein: CASSALQGTGELFF.

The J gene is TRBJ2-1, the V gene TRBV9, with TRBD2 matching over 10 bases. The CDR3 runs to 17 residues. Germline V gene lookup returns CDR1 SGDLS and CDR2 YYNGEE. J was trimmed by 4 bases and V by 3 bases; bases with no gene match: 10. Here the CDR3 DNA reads TGTGCCAGCAGCGCCAGGTTGATAGCGGGGGGTTACAATGAGCAGTTCTTC. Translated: CASSARLIAGGYNEQFF.

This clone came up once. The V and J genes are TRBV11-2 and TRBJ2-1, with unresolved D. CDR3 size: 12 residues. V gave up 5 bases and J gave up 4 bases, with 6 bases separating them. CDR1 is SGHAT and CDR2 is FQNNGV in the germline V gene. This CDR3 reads CASSPTYNEQFF. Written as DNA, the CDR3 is TGTGCCAGCAGCCCGACTTACAATGAGCAGTTCTTC.

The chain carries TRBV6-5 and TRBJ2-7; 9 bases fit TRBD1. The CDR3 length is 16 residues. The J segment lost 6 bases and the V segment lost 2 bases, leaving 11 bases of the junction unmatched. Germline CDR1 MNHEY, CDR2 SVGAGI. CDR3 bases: TGTGCCAGCAGTTACGTACTGGGGACAGGGCGGTCCGAGCAGTACTTC. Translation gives CASSYVLGTGRSEQYF.

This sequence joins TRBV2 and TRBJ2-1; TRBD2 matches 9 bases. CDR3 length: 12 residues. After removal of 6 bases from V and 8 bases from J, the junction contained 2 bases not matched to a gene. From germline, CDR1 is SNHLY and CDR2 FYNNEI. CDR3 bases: TGTGCCAGCAGCCGGACTAGCGATGAGCAGTTCTTC. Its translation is CASSRTSDEQFF.

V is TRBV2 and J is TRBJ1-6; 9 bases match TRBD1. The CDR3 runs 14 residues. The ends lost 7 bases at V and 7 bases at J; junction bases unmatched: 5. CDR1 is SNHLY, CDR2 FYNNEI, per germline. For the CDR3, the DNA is TGTGCCAGCACACGGACAGGGGCGAATTCACCCCTCCACTTT. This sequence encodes CASTRTGANSPLHF.

The CDR3 here is CASSQDASGGTYGYTF. Written as DNA, the CDR3 is TGTGCCAGCAGCCAAGATGCGTCAGGGGGAACCTATGGCTACACCTTC. The chain couples TRBV3-1 (or the pseudogene TRBV3-2) to TRBJ1-2, with 7 bases matching TRBD1. The length of the CDR3 is 16 residues. CDR1 is LGHDT, CDR2 YNNKEL, per germline (reference sequence). Trimming at V came to 0 bases and at J to 4 bases, leaving 8 bases not matched to a gene.

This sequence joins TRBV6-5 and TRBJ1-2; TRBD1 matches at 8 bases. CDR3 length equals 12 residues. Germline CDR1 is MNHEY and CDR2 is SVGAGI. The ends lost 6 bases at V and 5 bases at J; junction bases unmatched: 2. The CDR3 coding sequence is TGTGCCAGCAGGCGACAGGGGTATGGCTACACCTTC. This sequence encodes CASRRQGYGYTF.

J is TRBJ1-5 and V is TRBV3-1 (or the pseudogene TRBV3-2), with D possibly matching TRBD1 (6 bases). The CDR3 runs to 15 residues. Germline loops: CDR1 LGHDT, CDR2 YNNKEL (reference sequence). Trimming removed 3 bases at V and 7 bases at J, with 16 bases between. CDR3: CASSQKQGLRQPQHF. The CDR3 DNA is TGTGCCAGCAGCCAGAAACAGGGTCTGAGGCAGCCCCAGCATTTT.

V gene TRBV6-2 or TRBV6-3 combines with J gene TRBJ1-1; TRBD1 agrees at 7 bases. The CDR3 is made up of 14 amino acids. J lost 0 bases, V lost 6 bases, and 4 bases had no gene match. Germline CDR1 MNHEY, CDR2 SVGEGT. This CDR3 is CASSLQGMNTEAFF. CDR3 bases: TGTGCCAGCAGCTTACAGGGGATGAACACTGAAGCTTTCTTT.